Listed below are T cell receptor beta chains from one sample, sequenced in a study of OX40 agonist ivuxolimab in advanced cancers. Produced via immunoSEQ multiplex PCR; TCRdb's table is partial and in-frame only. Of 45,000 to 55,000 clones listed, around 80% were seen once; the top ten hold more than 1.5%. This specimen was CD4+ or CD8+ T cells sorted from blood, taken in a trial of the OX40 agonist ivuxolimab. All receptors come from an adult with an advanced solid tumor such as melanoma, head and neck, liver or kidney cancer. The conserved cysteine and the conserved F or W are not part of the CDR3 here. The order of the fields is CDR3 length, V gene, J gene, CDR3 protein.

length: 10; V: TRBV11-2; J: TRBJ2-5; CDR3: ASSLTQETQY
length: 14; V: TRBV5-5; J: TRBJ2-7; CDR3: ASSLNRAQYGYEQY
length: 9; V: TRBV7-9; J: TRBJ2-7; CDR3: ASSQLDEQY
length: 12; V: TRBV4-3; J: TRBJ1-4; CDR3: ASSQVRAGEKLF
length: 9; V: TRBV7-9; J: TRBJ1-1; CDR3: ASSLETETF
length: 13; V: TRBV6-5; J: TRBJ1-1; CDR3: ASRLLGAENTEAF
length: 11; V: TRBV6-5; J: TRBJ2-5; CDR3: ASGERYQETQY
length: 10; V: TRBV25-1; J: TRBJ1-1; CDR3: ASSVQNTEAF
length: 14; V: TRBV2; J: TRBJ1-1; CDR3: ASRADRVESGTEAF
length: 11; V: TRBV19; J: TRBJ2-7; CDR3: ASSIDPRQTQY
length: 11; V: TRBV2; J: TRBJ1-2; CDR3: ASSVDLSYGYT
length: 18; V: TRBV29-1; J: TRBJ2-3; CDR3: SVEDFGLAGGTFSTDTQY
length: 13; V: TRBV27; J: TRBJ2-3; CDR3: ASSLAGPGADTQY
length: 15; V: TRBV5-4; J: TRBJ2-3; CDR3: ASSLGVAASSTDTQY
length: 11; V: TRBV25-1; J: TRBJ2-5; CDR3: ASSESGQETQY
length: 12; V: TRBV9; J: TRBJ2-7; CDR3: ASSVGLGRVEQY
length: 14; V: TRBV9; J: TRBJ2-2; CDR3: ASSPLPGEVTGELF
length: 16; V: TRBV7-9; J: TRBJ2-1; CDR3: ASSLRGGLAGTPDEQF
length: 11; V: TRBV7-2; J: TRBJ2-6; CDR3: ASKSSGANVLT
length: 6; V: TRBV25-1; J: TRBJ2-2; CDR3: ATGELF
length: 14; V: TRBV6-5; J: TRBJ2-1; CDR3: ASSYFLAGVDNEQF
length: 11; V: TRBV6-1; J: TRBJ2-1; CDR3: ATGGTGANEQF
length: 15; V: TRBV7-3; J: TRBJ2-6; CDR3: ASSLGGWGPGANVLT
length: 13; V: TRBV7-9; J: TRBJ2-5; CDR3: ASSLDGTGDETQY
length: 13; V: TRBV2; J: TRBJ2-3; CDR3: ASSAMGSAEDTQY
length: 13; V: TRBV5-1; J: TRBJ1-4; CDR3: ASSVTGGRNEKLF
length: 11; V: TRBV30; J: TRBJ1-3; CDR3: AWTGHSGNTIY
length: 13; V: TRBV5-1; J: TRBJ1-2; CDR3: ASSATGGRNYGYT
length: 10; V: TRBV25-1; J: TRBJ1-5; CDR3: ASRSLEGPQH
length: 11; V: TRBV19; J: TRBJ1-2; CDR3: ASSLNREAGYT
length: 16; V: TRBV27; J: -; CDR3: ASSPRGQGSYRTYEQY
length: 13; V: TRBV19; J: TRBJ2-1; CDR3: ASSISGQGAYEQF
length: 13; V: TRBV7-2; J: TRBJ2-5; CDR3: ASSPHLAGQETQY
length: 14; V: TRBV5-6; J: TRBJ2-7; CDR3: ASSLMSGGFFYEQY
length: 13; V: TRBV7-2; J: TRBJ2-2; CDR3: ASSLAAGGTGELF
length: 14; V: TRBV7-2; J: TRBJ2-4; CDR3: ASSDRTEVAKNIQY
length: 13; V: TRBV4-3; J: TRBJ2-1; CDR3: ASSQLKGGVNEQF
length: 11; V: TRBV28; J: TRBJ1-2; CDR3: ASSPPRGSGYT
length: 13; V: TRBV6-6; J: TRBJ2-7; CDR3: ASSSTSGSSYEQY
length: 15; V: TRBV9; J: TRBJ2-5; CDR3: ASSVGVAGGSQETQY
length: 11; V: TRBV9; J: TRBJ2-3; CDR3: ASSHRGADTQY
length: 15; V: TRBV4-1; J: TRBJ1-1; CDR3: ASSRVGGGNMNTEAF
length: 13; V: TRBV6-5; J: TRBJ2-7; CDR3: ASSYSASGGYEQY
length: 10; V: TRBV29-1; J: TRBJ2-3; CDR3: SVWTATDTQY
length: 12; V: TRBV29-1; J: TRBJ1-5; CDR3: SVLPGQANQPQH
length: 12; V: TRBV27; J: TRBJ2-7; CDR3: ASSFAGTAYEQY
length: 14; V: TRBV7-9; J: TRBJ2-3; CDR3: ASSLVSGAGTDTQY
length: 15; V: TRBV5-4; J: TRBJ2-1; CDR3: ASSLGGRDYFRDEQF
length: 12; V: TRBV5-1; J: TRBJ2-7; CDR3: ASSLAVHSYEQY
length: 12; V: TRBV7-2; J: TRBJ2-1; CDR3: ASSPGSSYNEQF
length: 13; V: TRBV27; J: TRBJ2-1; CDR3: ASRELAGVGNEQF
length: 10; V: TRBV19; J: TRBJ1-1; CDR3: ASRDWDSEAF
length: 12; V: TRBV2; J: TRBJ2-7; CDR3: ASIYPLRSYEQY